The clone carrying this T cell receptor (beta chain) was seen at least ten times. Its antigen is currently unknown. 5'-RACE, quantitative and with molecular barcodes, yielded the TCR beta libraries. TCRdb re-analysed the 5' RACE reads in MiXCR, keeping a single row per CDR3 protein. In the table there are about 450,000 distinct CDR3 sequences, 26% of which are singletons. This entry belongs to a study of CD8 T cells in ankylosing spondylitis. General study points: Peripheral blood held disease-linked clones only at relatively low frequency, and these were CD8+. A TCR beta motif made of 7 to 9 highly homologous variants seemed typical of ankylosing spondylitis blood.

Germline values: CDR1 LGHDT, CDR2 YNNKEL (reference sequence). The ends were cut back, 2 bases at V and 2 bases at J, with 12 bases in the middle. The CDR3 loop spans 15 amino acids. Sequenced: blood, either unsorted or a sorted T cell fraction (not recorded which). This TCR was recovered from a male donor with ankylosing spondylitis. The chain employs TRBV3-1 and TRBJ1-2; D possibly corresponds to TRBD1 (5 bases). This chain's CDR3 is CASSQKTGSNYGYTF. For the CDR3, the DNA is TGTGCCAGCAGCCAAAAAACAGGAAGCAACTATGGCTACACCTTC.